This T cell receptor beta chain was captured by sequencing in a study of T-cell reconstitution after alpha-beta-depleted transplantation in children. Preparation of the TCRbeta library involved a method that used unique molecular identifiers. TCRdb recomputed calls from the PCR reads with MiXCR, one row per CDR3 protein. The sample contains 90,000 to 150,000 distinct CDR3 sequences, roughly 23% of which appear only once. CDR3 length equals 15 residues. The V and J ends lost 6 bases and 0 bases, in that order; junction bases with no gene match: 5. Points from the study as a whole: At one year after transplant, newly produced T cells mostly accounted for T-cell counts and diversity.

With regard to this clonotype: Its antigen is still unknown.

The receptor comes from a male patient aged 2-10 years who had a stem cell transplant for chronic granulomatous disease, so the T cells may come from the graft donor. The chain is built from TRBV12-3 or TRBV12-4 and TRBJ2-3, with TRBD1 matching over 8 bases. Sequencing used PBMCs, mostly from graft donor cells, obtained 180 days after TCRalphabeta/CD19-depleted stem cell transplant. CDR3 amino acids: CASRQTGDSTDTQYF. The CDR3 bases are TGTGCCAGCAGGCAGACAGGGGACAGCACAGATACGCAGTATTTT.